Presented here are 8 T cell receptor beta chains from one specimen sequenced in a study of cytomegalovirus exposure and HLA in healthy donors. Both 60 Vbeta primers and 13 Jbeta primers went into the PCR. This table comes from immunoSEQ multiplex PCR, and its TCRdb copy is limited to in-frame clones, with some not included. This sample's table has 150,000 or so clones. Material: PBMCs. The receptor source for this set is a woman aged 60-75 years in good health and CMV-seronegative.

The CDR3 region is CASSPGEGTNEKLFF. CDR3 coding DNA: TGTGCCAGCTCACCTGGGGAGGGGACTAATGAAAAACTGTTTTTT. J is TRBJ1-4 and V is TRBV18; TRBD1 is a possible D gene (5 bases). Germline values: CDR1 KGHSH, CDR2 LQKENI. V dropped 3 bases and J dropped 2 bases, with 10 bases sitting between them. This CDR3 has 15 residues.

This chain joins TRBV28 and TRBJ2-7, with no clear D. CDR1 is MDHEN and CDR2 is SYDVKM in the germline V gene. V dropped 5 bases and J dropped 2 bases, with 13 bases sitting between them. The CDR3 totals 14 residues. In DNA, the CDR3 is TGTGCCAGCAGTCTCAGTGGTAGCCCCTACGAGCAGTACTTC. Protein product: CASSLSGSPYEQYF.

The chain combines TRBV10-3 with TRBJ2-7; D is uncertain. This CDR3 has 12 residues. V lost 8 bases and J 0 bases, leaving 8 bases between the germline ends. The germline CDR1 and CDR2 sequences are ENHRY and SYGVKD. The CDR3 sequence: CAIGTFSYEQYF. For the CDR3, the DNA is TGTGCCATCGGCACATTCTCCTACGAGCAGTACTTC.

This chain connects TRBV7-9 to TRBJ2-7, with TRBD1 as a possible D gene (5 bases). Trimming cost V 1 base and J 2 bases, with 15 bases left between them. The CDR3 covers 16 residues. Germline CDR1 is SEHNR and CDR2 is FQNEAQ (reference sequence). CDR3: CASSLEGYRTTYEQYF. The CDR3 DNA reads TGTGCCAGCAGCTTAGAAGGGTACAGGACCACCTACGAGCAGTACTTC.

The chain uses TRBV18 and TRBJ1-5; 9 nucleotides match TRBD1. V dropped 3 bases and J dropped 9; count of bases not matched to a gene: 9. The germline V gene encodes CDR1 KGHSH and CDR2 LQKENI. The CDR3 runs to 15 residues. CDR3 DNA sequence: TGTGCCAGCTCACCCGGGACAGGGATCTTGGGGCCCCAGCATTTT. This codes for CASSPGTGILGPQHF.

This chain connects TRBV10-3 to TRBJ2-7, with 8 bases matching TRBD1. CDR3 length equals 14 residues. V dropped 4 bases and J dropped 2; count of bases not matched to a gene: 4. The germline gives CDR1 ENHRY, CDR2 SYGVKD. Written as DNA, the CDR3 is TGTGCCATCAGTGGGGGACAGGCCACCTACGAGCAGTACTTC. This gives the protein CAISGGQATYEQYF.

This rearrangement joins TRBV5-6 to TRBJ1-3; D is possibly TRBD1 (5 bases). Germline V gene sequence: CDR1 SGHDT, CDR2 YYEEEE. The CDR3 has 15 residues. Trimming shortened V by 4 bases and J by 4 bases, and 15 bases separated the two germline ends. In nucleotides, the CDR3 is TGTGCCAGCAGCCGATCCGGGGGGAGAGGAAACACCATATATTTT. This encodes CASSRSGGRGNTIYF. The whole variable domain, filled in from reference TRBV5-6 and TRBJ1-3, reads DAGVTQSPTHLIKTRGQQVTLRCSPKSGHDTVSWYQQALGQGPQFIFQYYEEEERQRGNFPDRFSGHQFPNYSSELNVNALLLGDSALYLCASSRSGGRGNTIYFGEGSWLTVV.

This chain links TRBV18 with TRBJ1-4, with 10 bases lining up with TRBD1. The germline gives CDR1 KGHSH, CDR2 LQKENI. V dropped 1 base and J dropped 2; count of bases not matched to a gene: 7. This CDR3 is 18 amino acids long. CDR3 coding DNA: TGTGCCAGCTCACCACGACAGGGGGCCTCCCCCACTAATGAAAAACTGTTTTTT. This encodes CASSPRQGASPTNEKLFF.